This T cell receptor (beta chain) stems from a study of early T cells in non-severe SARS-CoV-2 infection. As for the study in general: The input, bulk RNA from unsorted whole blood, was sequenced, and chains were unpaired. Study-wide results and caveats: Reliance on VDJdb matching favored anti-spike CD8 responses; private and CD4 specificities were missed.

The CDR3 is 12 amino acids. Germline loops: CDR1 SEHNR, CDR2 FQNEAQ (reference sequence). Worth noting for this clonotype: Its antigen is as yet unknown. At one boundary the junction diverges from the germline segment, which might be a read error.

Unique molecular identifier tags were affixed to discrete cDNA molecules. TCRdb re-analysed the 5' RACE reads in MiXCR, keeping a single row per CDR3 protein. The sample records around 26,000 distinct CDR3 sequences, 4.4% being singletons. This chain links TRBV7-9 with TRBJ2-3; D is undetermined. The sequenced sample was whole blood. The clonotype comes from an adult who was a healthcare worker with PCR-confirmed SARS-CoV-2 infection or an uninfected control (not recorded which). In DNA, the CDR3 is TGTGTCAGCACCCCTCTCTTTGGTACGCAGTATTTT. Amino acid sequence: CVSTPLFGTQYF.